The rows below give T cell receptor beta chains drawn from one sample of a study of shared clonotypes between healthy human individuals. The repertoire was sequenced with immunoSEQ multiplex PCR; TCRdb's copy has only in-frame clones and lacks some. There are fewer than 3 million clones in the sample; about 90% occur only once, and 0.37% lies in the top ten. The specimen sequenced was naive CD4+ T cells from PBMCs. The receptors originated from a young man in good health. Some clones in this sample may be carry-over from other donors' samples. Each CDR3 is given with its conserved first and last residue. A D gene is named only where the DNA matches it firmly. Clone size is given for some rows only: seen once, a few or many times, or a class if the clone is expanded.

size | D | J | V | DNA | CDR3
- | - | TRBJ2-2 | TRBV5-1 | TGCGCCAGCAGCTTGGCCGGGCCAGACGGGGAGCTGTTTTTT | CASSLAGPDGELFF
- | TRBD2 | TRBJ2-2 | TRBV6-4 | TGTGCCAGCCGACTACTAGCGGGAGGTACCGGGGAGCTGTTTTTT | CASRLLAGGTGELFF
- | - | TRBJ1-2 | TRBV7-2 | TGTGCCAGCAGCCCAGGACACGACTATGGCTACACCTTC | CASSPGHDYGYTF
- | TRBD1 | TRBJ1-4 | TRBV4-2 | TGTGCCAGCACCCACAGGGGGGATGAAAAACTGTTTTTT | CASTHRGDEKLFF
once | - | TRBJ1-5 | TRBV7-9 | TGTGCCAGCAGCTCGGCCGGGAATAATCAGCCCCAGCATTTT | CASSSAGNNQPQHF
- | TRBD1 | TRBJ2-7 | TRBV6-5 | TGTGCCAGCAGAAATAACAGGGGTGTCTCTTACGAGCAGTACTTC | CASRNNRGVSYEQYF
- | - | TRBJ2-7 | TRBV7-2 | TGTGCCAGCAGCTTAGAGGCCGGCGAGCAGTACTTC | CASSLEAGEQYF
- | - | TRBJ2-4 | TRBV7-9 | TGTGCCAGCAGCTTAGCCTATCACGCCATTCAGTACTTC | CASSLAYHAIQYF
once | TRBD2 | TRBJ2-3 | TRBV7-9 | TGTGCCAGCAGCTCGCCAGGCGGGGGGGGCACAGATACGCAGTATTTT | CASSSPGGGGTDTQYF
- | - | TRBJ1-1 | TRBV6-1 | TGTGCCAGCAGTGCCCCCGGGAGGTTAGCTTTCTTT | CASSAPGRLAFF
- | TRBD2 | TRBJ2-5 | TRBV18 | TGTGCCAGCTCACCAAGGGGAGCGGGGGAGACCCAGTACTTC | CASSPRGAGETQYF
- | - | TRBJ1-2 | TRBV28 | TGTGCCAGCAGCCCCCAAACCCTCGGCTACACCTTC | CASSPQTLGYTF
- | TRBD1 | TRBJ1-1 | TRBV5-1 | TGCGCCAGTAGACGACAGGGGGGGTACACTGAAGCTTTCTTT | CASRRQGGYTEAFF
- | - | TRBJ2-7 | TRBV5-1 | TGCGCCAGCAGCGGGGTGACAGGTCAACGGTACGAGCAGTACTTC | CASSGVTGQRYEQYF
- | - | TRBJ2-3 | TRBV9 | TGTGCCAGCAGCCAGGCCAGCGGTCGCACAGATACGCAGTATTTT | CASSQASGRTDTQYF
- | TRBD2 | TRBJ2-7 | TRBV27 | TGTGCCAGCGGCTCCACTGGACACTGGCCTAGCGGGTTCTACGAGCAGTACTTC | CASGSTGHWPSGFYEQYF
- | TRBD2 | TRBJ2-5 | TRBV28 | TGTGCCAGCAGTTTACGGCTAGCGGGAGGCCCAGAGGGGACCCAGTACTTC | CASSLRLAGGPEGTQYF
- | TRBD1 | TRBJ1-5 | TRBV28 | TGTGCCAGCAGTTTATTAGGGGGCGACAATCAGCCCCAGCATTTT | CASSLLGGDNQPQHF
- | - | TRBJ2-2 | TRBV11-1 | TGTGCCACCTCCCGGGACTTGAGCACCGGGGAGCTGTTTTTT | CATSRDLSTGELFF
- | TRBD2 | TRBJ2-7 | TRBV27 | TGTGCCAGCGCCATGGGACTAGGAACTTACGAGCAGTACTTC | CASAMGLGTYEQYF
- | - | TRBJ1-1 | TRBV6-1 | TGTGCCAGCACCAGGGACCCCGGCACTGAAGCTTTCTTT | CASTRDPGTEAFF
- | - | TRBJ1-2 | TRBV19 | TGTGCCAGTAGTGACCCTCGCTATGATCCGAACTATGGCTACACCTTC | CASSDPRYDPNYGYTF
- | - | TRBJ2-7 | TRBV5-6 | TGTGCCAGCAGCTTGGGGTATAGGGCGTACGAGCAGTACTTC | CASSLGYRAYEQYF
- | - | TRBJ1-1 | TRBV5-8 | TGTGCCAGCAGCTCCGTCCAGGGGTGGACTGAAGCTTTCTTT | CASSSVQGWTEAFF
- | - | TRBJ1-3 | TRBV30 | TGTGCCTGGGTGACAGACTCTGGAAACACCATATATTTT | CAWVTDSGNTIYF
few | - | TRBJ1-3 | TRBV9 | TGTGCCAGCAGCGTATTACTGCCTGGAAACACCATATATTTT | CASSVLLPGNTIYF
- | - | TRBJ1-5 | TRBV9 | TGTGCCAGCAGCGTAGATGGAGGTAGCAATCAGCCCCAGCATTTT | CASSVDGGSNQPQHF
- | - | TRBJ2-7 | TRBV7-9 | TGTGCCAGCAGCCCGAGGGGGGGGCTCGACGAGCAGTACTTC | CASSPRGGLDEQYF
- | - | TRBJ2-6 | TRBV5-4 | TGTGCCAGCAGCCGGAATTCTGGGGCCAACGTCCTGACTTTC | CASSRNSGANVLTF
- | TRBD1 | TRBJ1-1 | TRBV13 | TGTGCCAGCAGCCAAAAAGGGGGACAGGGACTTAACACTGAAGCTTTCTTT | CASSQKGGQGLNTEAFF
- | - | TRBJ2-2 | TRBV5-4 | TGTGCCAGCAGCTTAAAGGGAGACACCGGGGAGCTGTTTTTT | CASSLKGDTGELFF
- | - | TRBJ2-5 | TRBV6-6 | TGTGCCAGCACCTTGGACGGTCGGTACCAAGAGACCCAGTACTTC | CASTLDGRYQETQYF
- | - | TRBJ2-7 | TRBV15 | TGTGCCACCAGCAGAGTCGGGGTTGGGAACTACGAGCAGTACTTC | CATSRVGVGNYEQYF
- | TRBD2 | TRBJ2-1 | TRBV9 | TGTGCCAGCAGCGGAAGCGGGGGGTCCTACAATGAGCAGTTCTTC | CASSGSGGSYNEQFF
- | - | TRBJ1-2 | TRBV9 | TGTGCCAGCAGCGTAGACGTGCGAGGGAGTGGCTACACCTTC | CASSVDVRGSGYTF
- | TRBD2 | TRBJ2-5 | TRBV7-2 | TGTGCCAGCAGCAGTGGACTAGCGGTCCAAGAGACCCAGTACTTC | CASSSGLAVQETQYF
- | - | TRBJ1-1 | TRBV7-3 | TGTGCCAGCAGCAAGGGGCAAGGGGAAGCTTTCTTT | CASSKGQGEAFF
few | - | TRBJ1-1 | TRBV29-1 | TGCACCTCCTGGGGGCCTGGGACTGAAGCTTTCTTT | CTSWGPGTEAFF
- | - | TRBJ2-3 | TRBV29-1 | TGCAGCGTTGGGGCCATTAAGGCAGATACGCAGTATTTT | CSVGAIKADTQYF
- | - | TRBJ1-6 | TRBV28 | TGTGCCAGCACTAGGGGCAGACCTGATAATTCACCCCTCCACTTT | CASTRGRPDNSPLHF
- | - | TRBJ2-4 | TRBV29-1 | TGCAGCGTAATACATTTAGCCAAAAACATTCAGTACTTC | CSVIHLAKNIQYF
- | TRBD2 | TRBJ2-1 | TRBV28 | TGTGCCAGCAGCCCCGGGAGGACTAGCGGGAGTCATGAGCAGTTCTTC | CASSPGRTSGSHEQFF
- | TRBD1 | TRBJ2-2 | TRBV4-1 | TGCGCCAGCAGCCCAGGGGGCCTCTTCTCCGGGGAGCTGTTTTTT | CASSPGGLFSGELFF
- | - | TRBJ1-2 | TRBV27 | TGTGCCAGCAGCGCCAGGACAGTCAATGACTACTATGGCTACACCTTC | CASSARTVNDYYGYTF
- | TRBD2 | TRBJ2-5 | TRBV15 | TGTGCCGAATGCGGGAGGGGTACTGCTGAGACCCAGTACTTC | CAECGRGTAETQYF
- | TRBD1 | TRBJ1-4 | TRBV9 | TGTGCCAGCAGCGGACAGGGGGCAATTGGTGAAAAACTGTTTTTT | CASSGQGAIGEKLFF
- | TRBD2 | TRBJ2-1 | TRBV7-3 | TGTGCCAGCAGCCCCGGGACTAGCGGGACCAATGAGCAGTTCTTC | CASSPGTSGTNEQFF
- | - | TRBJ2-3 | TRBV6-5 | TGTGCCAGCAGTTACGGGGGAGTCAGCACAGATACGCAGTATTTT | CASSYGGVSTDTQYF
- | - | TRBJ2-5 | TRBV7-2 | TGTGCCAGCAGCTTAGCGCGGGGAGAGACCCAGTACTTC | CASSLARGETQYF
- | - | TRBJ2-1 | TRBV5-1 | TGCGCCAGCAGCCCCTTCGGGGGATCCTACAATGAGCAGTTCTTC | CASSPFGGSYNEQFF
- | TRBD2 | TRBJ2-1 | TRBV4-1 | TGCGCCAGCAAGTCCCGAGTGCTAGCGGGAGACGATGAGCAGTTCTTC | CASKSRVLAGDDEQFF